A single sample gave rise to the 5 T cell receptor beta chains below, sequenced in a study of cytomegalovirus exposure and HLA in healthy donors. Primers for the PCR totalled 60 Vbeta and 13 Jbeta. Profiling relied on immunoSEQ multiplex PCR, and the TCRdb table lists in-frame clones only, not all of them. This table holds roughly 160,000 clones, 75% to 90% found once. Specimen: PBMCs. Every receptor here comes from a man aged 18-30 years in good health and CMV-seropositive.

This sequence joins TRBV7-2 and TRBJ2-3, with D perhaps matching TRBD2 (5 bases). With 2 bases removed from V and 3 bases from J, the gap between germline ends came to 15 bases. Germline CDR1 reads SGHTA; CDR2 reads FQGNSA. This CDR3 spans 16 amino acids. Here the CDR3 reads CASSLRSRLATDTQYF. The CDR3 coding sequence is TGTGCCAGCAGCTTACGGTCTAGGCTAGCTACAGATACGCAGTATTTT.

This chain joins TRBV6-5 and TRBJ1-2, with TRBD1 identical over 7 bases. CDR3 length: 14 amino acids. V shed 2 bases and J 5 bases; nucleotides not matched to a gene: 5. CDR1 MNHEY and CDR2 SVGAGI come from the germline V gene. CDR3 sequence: CASSYRGPAYGYTF. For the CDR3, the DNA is TGTGCCAGCAGTTACAGGGGGCCGGCGTATGGCTACACCTTC.

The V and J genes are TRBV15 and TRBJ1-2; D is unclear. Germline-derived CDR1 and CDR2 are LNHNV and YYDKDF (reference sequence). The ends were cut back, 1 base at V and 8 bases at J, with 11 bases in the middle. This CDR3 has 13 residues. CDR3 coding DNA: TGTGCCACCAGCAGAGGAGAGGGCGGCGGCTACACCTTC. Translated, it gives CATSRGEGGGYTF.

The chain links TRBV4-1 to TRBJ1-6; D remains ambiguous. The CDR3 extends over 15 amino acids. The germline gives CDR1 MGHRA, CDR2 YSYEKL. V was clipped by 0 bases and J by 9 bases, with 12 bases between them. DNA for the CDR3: TGCGCCAGCAGCCAAGATCCCGGGTTAGGTTCACCCCTCCACTTT. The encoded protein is CASSQDPGLGSPLHF.

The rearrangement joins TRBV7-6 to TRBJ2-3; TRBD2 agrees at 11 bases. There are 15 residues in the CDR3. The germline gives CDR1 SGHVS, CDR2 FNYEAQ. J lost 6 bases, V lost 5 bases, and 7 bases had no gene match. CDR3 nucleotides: TGTGCCAGCAGCCCAACTAGCGGGGGTAGGGATACGCAGTATTTT. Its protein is CASSPTSGGRDTQYF.